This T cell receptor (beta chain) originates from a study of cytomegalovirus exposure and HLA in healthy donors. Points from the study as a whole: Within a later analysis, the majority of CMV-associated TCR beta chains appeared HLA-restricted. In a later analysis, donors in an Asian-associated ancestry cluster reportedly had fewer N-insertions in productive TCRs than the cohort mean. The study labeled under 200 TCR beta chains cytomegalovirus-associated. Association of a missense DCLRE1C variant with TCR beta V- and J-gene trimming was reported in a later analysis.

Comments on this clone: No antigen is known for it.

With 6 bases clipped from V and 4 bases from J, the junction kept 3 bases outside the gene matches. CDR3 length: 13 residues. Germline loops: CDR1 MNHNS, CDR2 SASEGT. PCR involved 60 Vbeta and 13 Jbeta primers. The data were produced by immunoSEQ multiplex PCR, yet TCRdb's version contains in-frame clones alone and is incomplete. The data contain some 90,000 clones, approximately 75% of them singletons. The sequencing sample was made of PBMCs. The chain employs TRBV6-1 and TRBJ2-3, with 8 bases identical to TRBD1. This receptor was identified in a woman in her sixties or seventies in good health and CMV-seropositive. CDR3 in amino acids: CASRDRVSDTQYF. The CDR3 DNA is TGTGCCAGCAGGGACAGGGTCTCAGATACGCAGTATTTT.